This TCR beta chain stems from a study of blood T cell repertoires in COVID-19. Background on the study: In each case, the material was cDNA or gDNA derived from T cells, B-cell-depleted T cells, or PBMCs.

CDR1 and CDR2 from the germline V gene are LGHNA and YSLEER. This CDR3 comprises 14 residues. V shed 1 base and J shed 6 bases, with 11 bases lying between them. TCRdb keeps only in-frame clones here, not all; method: immunoSEQ multiplex PCR. The sample yields roughly 380,000 clones, about 91% seen once. During active infection, Seattle patients enrolled and were then monitored through disease. The chain uses TRBV4-3 and TRBJ2-3; tentative D call: TRBD2 (6 bases). The sample consisted of peripheral blood. The TCR sequence derives from a woman in her thirties or forties with COVID-19, enrolled during active disease. The CDR3 is CASSQGGEQDTQYF. The CDR3 DNA reads as TGCGCCAGCAGCCAAGGCGGGGAACAGGATACGCAGTATTTT.